This T cell receptor (beta chain) was found in a study of response to subunit inactivated influenza vaccine. Using its own MiXCR run on the RT-PCR reads, TCRdb lists one record per CDR3 protein. The sample has approximately 520,000 distinct CDR3 sequences; approximately 15% are singletons. This clonotype was seen a handful of times. No antigen is known for it. Study-level findings and limits: It was suggested by the authors that few new T cells are recruited by each seasonal influenza vaccination.

V was trimmed by 0 bases and J by 5 bases, leaving 17 bases between them. Germline lookup yields CDR1 LGHNA and CDR2 YSLEER. The CDR3 has 16 residues. The chain is built from TRBV4-3 and TRBJ2-7, with D unresolved. This TCR derives from a man aged 50-75 years who received an inactivated influenza vaccine. The sample in question was CD4+ T cells sorted from PBMCs, obtained around 25 months after vaccination. CDR3 residues: CASSQDLRQSKNEQYF. In DNA, the CDR3 is TGCGCCAGCAGCCAAGACCTTCGTCAGTCAAAGAACGAGCAGTACTTC.